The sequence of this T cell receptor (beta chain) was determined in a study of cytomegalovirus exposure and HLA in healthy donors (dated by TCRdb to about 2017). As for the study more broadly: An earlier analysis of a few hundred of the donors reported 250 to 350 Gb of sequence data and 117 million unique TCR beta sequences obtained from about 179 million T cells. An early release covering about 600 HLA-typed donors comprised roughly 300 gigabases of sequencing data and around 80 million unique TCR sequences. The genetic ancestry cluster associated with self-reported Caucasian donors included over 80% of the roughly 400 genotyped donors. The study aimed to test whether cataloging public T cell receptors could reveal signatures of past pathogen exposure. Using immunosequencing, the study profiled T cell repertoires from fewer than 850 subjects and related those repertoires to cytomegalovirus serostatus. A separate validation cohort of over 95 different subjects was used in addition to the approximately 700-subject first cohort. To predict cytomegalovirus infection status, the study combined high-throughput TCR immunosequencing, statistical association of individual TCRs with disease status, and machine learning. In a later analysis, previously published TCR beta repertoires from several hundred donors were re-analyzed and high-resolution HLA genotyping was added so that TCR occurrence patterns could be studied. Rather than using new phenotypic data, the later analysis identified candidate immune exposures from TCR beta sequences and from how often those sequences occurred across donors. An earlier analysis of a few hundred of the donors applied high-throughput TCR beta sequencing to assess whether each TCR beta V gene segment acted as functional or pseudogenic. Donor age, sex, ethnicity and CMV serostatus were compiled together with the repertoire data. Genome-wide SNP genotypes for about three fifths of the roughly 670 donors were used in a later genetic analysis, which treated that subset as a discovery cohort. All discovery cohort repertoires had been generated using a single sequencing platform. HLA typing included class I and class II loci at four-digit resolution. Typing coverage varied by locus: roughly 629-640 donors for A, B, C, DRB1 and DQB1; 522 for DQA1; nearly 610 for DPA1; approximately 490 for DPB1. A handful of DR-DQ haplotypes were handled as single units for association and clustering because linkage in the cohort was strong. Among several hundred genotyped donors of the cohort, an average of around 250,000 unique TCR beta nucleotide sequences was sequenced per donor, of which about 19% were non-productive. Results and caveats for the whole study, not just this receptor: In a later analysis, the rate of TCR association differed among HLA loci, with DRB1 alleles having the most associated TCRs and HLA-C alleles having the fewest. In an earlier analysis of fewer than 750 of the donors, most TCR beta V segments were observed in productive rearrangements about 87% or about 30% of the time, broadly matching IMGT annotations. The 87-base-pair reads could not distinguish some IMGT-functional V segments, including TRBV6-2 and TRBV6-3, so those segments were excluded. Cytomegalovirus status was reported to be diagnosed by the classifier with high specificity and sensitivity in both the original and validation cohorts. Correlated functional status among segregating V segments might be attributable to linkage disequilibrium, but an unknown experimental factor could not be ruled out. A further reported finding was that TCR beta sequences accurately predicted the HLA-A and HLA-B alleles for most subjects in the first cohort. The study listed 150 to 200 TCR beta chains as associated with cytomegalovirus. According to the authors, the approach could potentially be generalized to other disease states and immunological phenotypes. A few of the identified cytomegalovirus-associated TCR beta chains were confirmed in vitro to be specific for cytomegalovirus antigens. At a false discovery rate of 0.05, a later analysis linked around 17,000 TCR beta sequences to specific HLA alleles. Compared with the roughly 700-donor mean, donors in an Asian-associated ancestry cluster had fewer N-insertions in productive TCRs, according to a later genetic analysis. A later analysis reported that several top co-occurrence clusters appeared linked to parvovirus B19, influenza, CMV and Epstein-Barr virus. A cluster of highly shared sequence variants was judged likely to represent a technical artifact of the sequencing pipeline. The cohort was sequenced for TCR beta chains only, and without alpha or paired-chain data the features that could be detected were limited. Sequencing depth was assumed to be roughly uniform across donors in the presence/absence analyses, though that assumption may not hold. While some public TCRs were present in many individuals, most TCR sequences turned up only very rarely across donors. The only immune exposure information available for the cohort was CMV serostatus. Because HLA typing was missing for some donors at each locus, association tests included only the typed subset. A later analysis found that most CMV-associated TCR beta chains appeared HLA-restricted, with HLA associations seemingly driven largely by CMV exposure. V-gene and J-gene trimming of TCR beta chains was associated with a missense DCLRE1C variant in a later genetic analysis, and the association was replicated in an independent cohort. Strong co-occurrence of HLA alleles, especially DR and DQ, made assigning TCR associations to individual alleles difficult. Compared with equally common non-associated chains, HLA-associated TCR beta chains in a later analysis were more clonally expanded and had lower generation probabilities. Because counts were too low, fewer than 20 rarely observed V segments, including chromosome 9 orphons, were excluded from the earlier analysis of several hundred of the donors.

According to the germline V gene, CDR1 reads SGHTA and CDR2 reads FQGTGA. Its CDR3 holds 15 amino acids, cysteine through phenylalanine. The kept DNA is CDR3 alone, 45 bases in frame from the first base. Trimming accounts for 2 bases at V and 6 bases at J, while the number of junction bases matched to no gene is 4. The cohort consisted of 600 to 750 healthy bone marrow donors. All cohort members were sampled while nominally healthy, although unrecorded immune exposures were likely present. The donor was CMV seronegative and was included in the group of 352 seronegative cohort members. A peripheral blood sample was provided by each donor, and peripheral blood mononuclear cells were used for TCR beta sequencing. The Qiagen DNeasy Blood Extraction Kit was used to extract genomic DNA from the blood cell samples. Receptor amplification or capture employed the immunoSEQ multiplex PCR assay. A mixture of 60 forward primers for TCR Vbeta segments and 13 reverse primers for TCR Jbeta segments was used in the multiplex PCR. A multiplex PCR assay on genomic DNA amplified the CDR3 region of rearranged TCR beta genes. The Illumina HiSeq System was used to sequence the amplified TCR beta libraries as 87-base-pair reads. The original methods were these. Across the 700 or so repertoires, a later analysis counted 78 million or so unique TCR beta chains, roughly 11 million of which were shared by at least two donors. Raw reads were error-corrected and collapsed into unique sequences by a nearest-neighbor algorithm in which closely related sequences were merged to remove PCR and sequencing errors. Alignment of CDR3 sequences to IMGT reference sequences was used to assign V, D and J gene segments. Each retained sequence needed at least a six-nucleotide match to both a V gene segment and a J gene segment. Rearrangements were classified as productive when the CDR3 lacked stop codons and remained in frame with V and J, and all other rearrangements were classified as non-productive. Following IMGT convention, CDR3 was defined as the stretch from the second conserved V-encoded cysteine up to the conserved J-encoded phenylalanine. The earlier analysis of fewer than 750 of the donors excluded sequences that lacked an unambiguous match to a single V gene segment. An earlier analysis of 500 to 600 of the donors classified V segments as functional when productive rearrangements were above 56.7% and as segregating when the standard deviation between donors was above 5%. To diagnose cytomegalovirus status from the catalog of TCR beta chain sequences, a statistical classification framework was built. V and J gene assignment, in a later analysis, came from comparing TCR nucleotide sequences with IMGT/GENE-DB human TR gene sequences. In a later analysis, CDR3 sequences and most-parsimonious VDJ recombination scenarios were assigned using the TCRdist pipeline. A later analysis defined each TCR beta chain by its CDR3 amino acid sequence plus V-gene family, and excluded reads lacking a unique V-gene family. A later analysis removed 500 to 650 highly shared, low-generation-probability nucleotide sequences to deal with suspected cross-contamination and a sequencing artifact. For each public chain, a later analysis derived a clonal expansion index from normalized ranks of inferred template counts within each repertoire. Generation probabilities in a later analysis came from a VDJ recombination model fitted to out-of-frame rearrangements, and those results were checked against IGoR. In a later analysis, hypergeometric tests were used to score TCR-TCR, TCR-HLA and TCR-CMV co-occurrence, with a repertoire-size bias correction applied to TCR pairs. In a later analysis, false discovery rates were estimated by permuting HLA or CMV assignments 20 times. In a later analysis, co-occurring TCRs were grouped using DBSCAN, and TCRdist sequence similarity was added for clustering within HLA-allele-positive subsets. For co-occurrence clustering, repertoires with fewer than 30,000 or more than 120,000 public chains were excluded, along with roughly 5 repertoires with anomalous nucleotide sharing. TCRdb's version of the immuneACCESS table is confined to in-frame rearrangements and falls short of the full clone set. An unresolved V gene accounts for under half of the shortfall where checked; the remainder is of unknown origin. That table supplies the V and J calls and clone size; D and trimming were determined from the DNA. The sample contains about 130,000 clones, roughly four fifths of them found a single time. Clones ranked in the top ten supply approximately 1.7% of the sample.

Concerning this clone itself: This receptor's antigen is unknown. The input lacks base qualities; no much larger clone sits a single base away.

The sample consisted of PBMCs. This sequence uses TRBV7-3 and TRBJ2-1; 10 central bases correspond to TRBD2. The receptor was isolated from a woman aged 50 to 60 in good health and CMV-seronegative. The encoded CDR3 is CASSLSSGSFNEQFF. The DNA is TGTGCCAGCAGCTTATCTAGCGGGAGTTTCAATGAGCAGTTCTTC.